Presented here are 3 T cell receptor beta chains from one specimen sequenced in a study of blood T cell repertoires in COVID-19. TCRdb's table, derived via immunoSEQ multiplex PCR, lists solely in-frame clones and lacks some. Of some 30,000 clones listed, about 92% are singletons. The sample comprised peripheral blood. The receptors were gathered from a man in his sixties or seventies with active or convalescent COVID-19.

The chain has TRBV7-3 and TRBJ2-5; no firm D call. This CDR3 is 13 amino acids long. The V gene's germline CDR1 is SGHTA and CDR2 FQGTGA. The V end lost 2 bases, the J end lost 2 bases, and 6 bases lay between the germline ends. The CDR3 region is CASSLGVQETQYF. CDR3 in DNA: TGTGCCAGCAGCTTAGGAGTACAAGAGACCCAGTACTTC.

This chain joins TRBV9 and TRBJ1-1; the D gene is possibly TRBD1 (6 bases). V was trimmed by 4 bases and J by 1 base, leaving 11 bases between them. The CDR3 is made up of 14 amino acids. The germline V gene has CDR1 SGDLS and CDR2 YYNGEE. CDR3 in amino acids: CASSPLTGNTEAFF. As DNA, the CDR3 is TGTGCCAGCAGCCCTCTGACAGGGAACACTGAAGCTTTCTTT.

This clone was detected only once. The chain joins TRBV4-3 to TRBJ1-2; 7 bases line up with TRBD1. The germline CDR1 and CDR2 sequences are LGHNA and YSLEER. Unmatched junction bases numbered 5, after V lost 3 bases and J lost 7 bases. The CDR3 totals 13 residues. This chain's CDR3 is CASSQDTGVGYTF. The CDR3 nucleotides read TGCGCCAGCAGCCAGGATACAGGGGTTGGCTACACCTTC.